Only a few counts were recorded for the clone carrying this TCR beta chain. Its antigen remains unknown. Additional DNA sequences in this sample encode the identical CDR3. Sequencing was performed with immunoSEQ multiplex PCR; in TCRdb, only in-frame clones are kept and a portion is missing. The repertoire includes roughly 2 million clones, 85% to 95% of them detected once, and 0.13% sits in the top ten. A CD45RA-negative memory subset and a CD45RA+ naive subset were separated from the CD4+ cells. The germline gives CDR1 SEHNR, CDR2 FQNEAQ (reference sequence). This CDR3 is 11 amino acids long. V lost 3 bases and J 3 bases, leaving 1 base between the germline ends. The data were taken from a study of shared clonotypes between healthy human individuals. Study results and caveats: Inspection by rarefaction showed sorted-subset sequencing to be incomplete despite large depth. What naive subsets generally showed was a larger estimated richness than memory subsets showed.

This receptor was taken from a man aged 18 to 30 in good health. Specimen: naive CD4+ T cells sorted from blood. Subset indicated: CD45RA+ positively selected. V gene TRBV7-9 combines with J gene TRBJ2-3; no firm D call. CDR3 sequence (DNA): TGTGCCAGCAGCTTGACAGATACGCAGTATTTT. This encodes CASSLTDTQYF.